The source of this T cell receptor beta chain is a study of OX40 agonist ivuxolimab in advanced cancers. Background on the whole study: Ivuxolimab, which targeted the costimulatory receptor OX40 (CD134), was an agonistic, fully human IgG2 monoclonal antibody. Intravenous ivuxolimab was administered to patients every 2 weeks at six dose levels: 0.01, 0.1, 0.3, 1.5, 3 and 10 mg/kg. Patients were allowed to have had prior anti-PD-1, anti-PD-L1 or anti-CTLA-4 therapy, and around 43% of the dose-escalation patients had been treated with checkpoint inhibitors. The paper reports the monotherapy dose-escalation portion (N ≈ 52 patients) of the phase I ivuxolimab trial. Of the roughly 54 patients in dose escalation, about 20 had hepatocellular carcinoma, roughly 15 had melanoma, 9 had renal cell carcinoma and 9 had head and neck cancer. In the dose-escalation cohort, approximately 82% of patients were male, and the mean age was approximately 60 years with a range of roughly 20 to 80. Partial responses occurred in three dose-escalation patients, of whom one had hepatocellular carcinoma and two had cutaneous melanoma. The point of sequencing TCRbeta in the periphery was to test whether ivuxolimab changed TCR sequence diversity and drove clonal T-cell expansion. The paper's findings and limits, for the study overall: After ivuxolimab, more expanded clones were found on average in CD8+ T cells than in CD4+ T cells. Antigen specificity was not determined for the clonally expanded peripheral T cells. In partial responders in the 0.1-3.0 mg/kg groups, normalized peripheral clonal expansion was found to be among the lowest, especially among CD8+ T cells. At doses of 0.1 to 3.0 mg/kg, clonal expansion of both CD4+ and CD8+ T cells in blood was seen between baseline and week 6. Low levels of normalized T-cell clonal expansion were also shown by some nonresponding patients.

V is pruned by 6 bases and J by 0 bases, leaving 2 bases of the junction without a gene match. For CDR1 and CDR2, the germline V gene lists ENHRY and SYGVKD. Reading from cysteine to phenylalanine, the CDR3 counts 13 amino acids. Only CDR3 DNA is held: 39 bases, read in frame from base 1. Notes on this clone: The antigen it recognizes is unknown. The record has no base qualities; no much larger clone is one base away.

Genomic DNA was extracted from sorted cells for sequencing of the TCRbeta CDR3 region. TCRbeta CDR3 regions were sequenced using the immunoSEQ Assay. TCRdb limited this immuneACCESS table to in-frame rearrangements with V and J called. A share of clones is missing; checked studies link under half to unresolved V genes, and the rest is unexplained. Here the sample has 53,000 or so clones; 65% to 85% occur a single time. About 0.65% of the sample comes from the top ten. Patients with a history of autoimmune disease or receiving systemic immunosuppression were excluded from the trial. In every dose cohort, peripheral blood was drawn for TCR sequencing at baseline, cycle 4 day 1, and cycle 7 day 1. The samples were drawn from a first-in-human, open-label, multicenter phase I dose-escalation trial of ivuxolimab. Adults with locally advanced or metastatic melanoma, renal cell, hepatocellular, or head and neck squamous cell carcinoma were enrolled in the trial. Before TCR sequencing, CD4+ T cells and CD8+ T cells were sorted from peripheral blood as separate populations.

The input for sequencing was CD4+ or CD8+ T cells sorted from blood, taken in a trial of the OX40 agonist ivuxolimab. This TCR was sampled from an adult with an advanced solid tumor such as melanoma, head and neck, liver or kidney cancer. The rearrangement combines TRBV10-3 with TRBJ2-7, and 7 bases in between align with TRBD1. The sequenced DNA is TGTGCCATCAGCGGGACAGCCTCCTACGAGCAGTACTTC. Translated, it reads CAISGTASYEQYF.